The present entry profiles one T cell receptor beta chain with its context. The antigen is unknown. This CDR3 has 16 residues. The V and J ends lost 1 base and 0 bases, in that order; junction bases with no gene match: 5. Germline CDR1 reads SGHAT; CDR2 reads FQDESV (reference sequence). This specimen comes from a study of T cells in Graves' hyperthyroidism and ophthalmopathy. The overall study: Sampling of peripheral blood happened at initial diagnosis, prior to any treatment.

Amplification yielded TCR beta CDR3 regions, with RNA transcripts as the source. When the TCR CDR3 underwent first-round RT-PCR, the HTBI primer set was used. MiXCR was run by TCRdb on the multiplex PCR reads, yielding one entry per CDR3 protein. This sample has hundreds of thousands of distinct CDR3 sequences; around 39% occur once, and the top ten carry 7.5% to 9.5%. Whole-study results and caveats: Stable hyperthyroidism and ophthalmopathy were separated using 13 V-J signatures. Most clonotypes expanded in thyroid above 0.001 were likewise present in blood.

The origin of this receptor is a young man with Graves' hyperthyroidism. Sequenced sample: blood. The J gene is TRBJ1-1, the V gene TRBV11-1, with 7 bases that match TRBD1. This CDR3 is CASSLGAGGMNTEAFF. The CDR3 bases are TGTGCCAGCAGCTTAGGGGCAGGGGGGATGAACACTGAAGCTTTCTTT.